The sequence of this TCR beta chain was determined in a study of OX40 agonist ivuxolimab in advanced cancers. The data were produced by immunoSEQ multiplex PCR, yet TCRdb's version contains in-frame clones alone and is incomplete. Altogether 8,500 to 9,500 clones are present, around 70% being singletons, with the ten largest covering 25% to 30%. The CDR3 is 11 amino acids. The V gene's germline CDR1 is SEHNR and CDR2 FQNEAQ (reference sequence). The V and J ends lost 2 bases and 9 bases respectively, with 7 bases between them. Specimen: CD4+ or CD8+ T cells sorted from blood, collected in a trial of the OX40 agonist ivuxolimab. The sequence came from an adult with an advanced solid tumor such as melanoma, head and neck, liver or kidney cancer. This rearrangement joins TRBV7-9 to TRBJ2-5, with no clear D. The CDR3 reads CASSLLPAQYF. The CDR3 DNA is TGTGCCAGCAGCTTACTGCCAGCCCAGTACTTC.